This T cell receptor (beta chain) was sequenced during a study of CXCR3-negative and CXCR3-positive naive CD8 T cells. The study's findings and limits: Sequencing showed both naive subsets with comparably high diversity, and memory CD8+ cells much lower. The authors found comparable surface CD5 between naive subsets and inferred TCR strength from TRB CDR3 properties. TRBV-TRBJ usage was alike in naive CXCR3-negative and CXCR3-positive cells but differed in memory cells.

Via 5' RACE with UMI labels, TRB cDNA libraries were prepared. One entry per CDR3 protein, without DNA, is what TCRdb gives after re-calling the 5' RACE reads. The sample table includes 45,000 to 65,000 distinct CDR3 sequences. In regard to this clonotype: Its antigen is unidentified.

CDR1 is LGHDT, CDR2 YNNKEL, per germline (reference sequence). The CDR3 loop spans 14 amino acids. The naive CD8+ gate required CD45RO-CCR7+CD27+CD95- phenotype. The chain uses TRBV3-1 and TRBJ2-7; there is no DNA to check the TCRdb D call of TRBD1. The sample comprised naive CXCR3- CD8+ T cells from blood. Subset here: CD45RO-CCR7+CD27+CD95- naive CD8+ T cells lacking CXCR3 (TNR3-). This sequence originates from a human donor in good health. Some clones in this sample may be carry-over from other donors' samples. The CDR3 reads CASSLVRGGYEQYF.